This TCR beta chain was profiled in a study of T cells after yellow fever vaccination. MiXCR, applied by TCRdb to the 5' RACE reads, yields one record per CDR3 protein. The sample yields 200,000 to 250,000 distinct CDR3 sequences, 3.2% seen once. In its sample, this clonotype was seen many times. This CDR3 is 15 amino acids long. The germline V and J ends were trimmed by 5 bases and 4 bases, with 17 bases remaining between them. V usage is TRBV12-3 or TRBV12-4 and J usage is TRBJ1-1; tentatively, D is TRBD1 (6 bases). The clonotype originates from a young man who received the YFV17D yellow fever vaccine. Material: CD4+ T cells sorted from PBMCs, obtained 10 days after the yellow fever booster vaccination. The chain's CDR3 is CASSEGLGAGTEAFF. CDR3 nucleotides: TGTGCCAGCAGTGAAGGCCTGGGGGCGGGCACTGAAGCTTTCTTT.